These T cell receptor beta chains were read from a single sample in a study of beta chain features in type 1 diabetes. TCRdb's table, derived via immunoSEQ multiplex PCR, lists solely in-frame clones and lacks some. This table has 250,000 or so clones, about 25% appearing once. Sequenced sample: central memory CD4+ T cells from blood. These receptors came from a young man in good health. The CDR3 runs from the conserved cysteine through the conserved F or W. The order of the fields is V gene, clone size, D gene, J gene, CDR3 DNA, CDR3 protein. D genes are given only for firm matches. Only part of the rows carry a size: once, few, many, or a class if the clone is expanded.

TRBV6-5	NA	TRBD1	TRBJ2-7	TGTGCTAGCAGGGCCGGGCTGGGACAGAACTACGAGCAGTACTTC	CASRAGLGQNYEQYF
TRBV6-1	few	NA	TRBJ2-3	TGTGCCAGCAGTGCAGGAGGGGACACAGATACGCAGTATTTT	CASSAGGDTDTQYF
TRBV5-1	NA	TRBD2	TRBJ2-1	TGCGCCAGCAGCTTGGAGGTCGGGAGGGGTGAGCAGTTCTTC	CASSLEVGRGEQFF
TRBV7-6	NA	TRBD2	TRBJ2-7	TGTGCCAGCAGCCCACTAGCGGGAGGCTCCTACGAGCAGTACTTC	CASSPLAGGSYEQYF
TRBV2	NA	NA	TRBJ1-5	TGTGCCAGCAGTGAGGGACGGAATAGCAATCAGCCCCAGCATTTT	CASSEGRNSNQPQHF
TRBV9	NA	TRBD2	TRBJ2-7	TGTGCCAGCAGCGCCACTAGCGACGAGCAGTACTTC	CASSATSDEQYF
TRBV11-2	NA	NA	TRBJ2-7	TGTGCCAGCCTCCCTGAGGGCCAGTCCCCCTACGAGCAGTACTTC	CASLPEGQSPYEQYF
TRBV15	NA	NA	TRBJ2-3	TGTGCCACCAGCAGCCCGGAGAGGGCGGGGATTAGCACAGATACGCAGTATTTT	CATSSPERAGISTDTQYF
TRBV7-2	NA	TRBD2	TRBJ2-3	TGTGCCAGCAGCTGGGGACTAGATGCAGATACGCAGTATTTT	CASSWGLDADTQYF
TRBV18	few	NA	TRBJ2-6	TGTGCCAGCTCCCCGAGGGGGTCTGGGGCCAACGTCCTGACTTTC	CASSPRGSGANVLTF
TRBV2	NA	NA	TRBJ2-1	TGTGCCAGCAGTGAAGGGCAGGCTCCCCTCTACAATGAGCAGTTCTTC	CASSEGQAPLYNEQFF
TRBV29-1	NA	NA	TRBJ2-1	TGCAGCGCCGAACAGGGTTCGGATGAGCAGTTCTTC	CSAEQGSDEQFF
TRBV11-2	few	NA	TRBJ2-1	TGTGCCAGCAGCAAGAACTTGCGGCAAAGCTCCTACAATGAGCAGTTCTTC	CASSKNLRQSSYNEQFF
TRBV11-1	NA	TRBD2	TRBJ2-3	TGTGCCAGCAGCTTACATGGCGGGGGGCCCACAGATACGCAGTATTTT	CASSLHGGGPTDTQYF
TRBV10-3	few	TRBD2	TRBJ2-7	TGTGCCATCAGTGAGGGGAGCGGGATCCACGAGCAGTACTTC	CAISEGSGIHEQYF
TRBV29-1	few	TRBD2	TRBJ2-1	TGCAGCGGCGGGACTAGCGGGATAAGTGAGCAGTTCTTC	CSGGTSGISEQFF
TRBV7-2	NA	TRBD2	TRBJ2-7	TGTGCCAGCAGCTATGCCCAACTAGCGGGAGTTGACGAGCAGTACTTC	CASSYAQLAGVDEQYF
TRBV7-2	many	NA	TRBJ2-1	TGTGCCAGCAGCTTAGGATTAGGGTACAATGAGCAGTTCTTC	CASSLGLGYNEQFF
TRBV10-3	many	NA	TRBJ2-3	TGTGCCATCAGGGAGACAGATACGCAGTATTTT	CAIRETDTQYF
TRBV6-5	NA	NA	TRBJ2-5	TGTGCCAGCTCCACGCGGGAGACCCAGTACTTC	CASSTRETQYF
TRBV2	NA	NA	TRBJ2-5	TGTGCCAGCAGCGCCGGACAGCCCCAAGAGACCCAGTACTTC	CASSAGQPQETQYF
TRBV29-1	few	TRBD1	TRBJ1-1	TGCAGCGTTCGACAGGGCCCCACTGAAGCTTTCTTT	CSVRQGPTEAFF
TRBV7-8	once	NA	TRBJ2-7	TGTGCCAGCAGCTTCCCCAGAATCCCCTACGAGCAGTACTTC	CASSFPRIPYEQYF
TRBV30	NA	NA	TRBJ1-5	TGTGCCTGGAGTTATGGGAACAATCAGCCCCAGCATTTT	CAWSYGNNQPQHF
TRBV2	NA	NA	TRBJ2-1	TGTGCCAGCAGTGAACAATCCTCCTACAATGAGCAGTTCTTC	CASSEQSSYNEQFF
TRBV4-3	NA	NA	TRBJ1-2	TGCGCCAGCAGCCACACCTGGGGGGGTGGTGGCTACACCTTC	CASSHTWGGGGYTF
TRBV6-5	NA	NA	TRBJ2-3	TGTGCCAGCAGTTACAACCGGGACACCAGCACAGATACGCAGTATTTT	CASSYNRDTSTDTQYF
TRBV29-1	few	NA	TRBJ2-1	TGCAGCGTTGATCATATAGGGTCTGTATTTAAAGAGCAGTTCTTC	CSVDHIGSVFKEQFF
TRBV2	NA	NA	TRBJ1-4	TGTGCCAGCAGCGTGGACGGCCCTGAAAAACTGTTTTTT	CASSVDGPEKLFF
TRBV5-6	few	TRBD2	TRBJ2-3	TGTGCCAGCAGCTCCTCATTACTAGCGGCCACAGATACGCAGTATTTT	CASSSSLLAATDTQYF
TRBV5-1	few	NA	TRBJ2-1	TGCGCCAGCAGGCGAGGGGCCACCCCTGGGGATGAGCAGTTCTTC	CASRRGATPGDEQFF
TRBV7-2	NA	NA	TRBJ2-7	TGTGCCAGCAGCGCCGAGGTTGGGGAGCAGTACTTC	CASSAEVGEQYF
TRBV2	many	NA	TRBJ2-1	TGTGCCAGCCGAATCGAAGGCCAGTACAATGAGCAGTTCTTC	CASRIEGQYNEQFF